This is a list of T cell receptor beta chains from one sample in a study of T-cell reconstitution after alpha-beta-depleted transplantation in children. Using its own MiXCR run on the PCR reads, TCRdb lists one record per CDR3 protein. The table records about 900,000 distinct CDR3 sequences, about 29% of them present only once. The specimen was PBMCs, mostly from graft donor cells, collected 360 days after TCRalphabeta/CD19-depleted stem cell transplant. All receptors derive from a boy less than two years old who had a stem cell transplant for SCID, so the T cells may come from the graft donor. Each CDR3 is given with its conserved first and last residue. Fields, in order: clone size, D gene, J gene, V gene, CDR3 protein, CDR3 DNA. A D gene is named only where the DNA matches it firmly. The size of a clone is reported for some rows only, either as once, few or many, or as a class for expanded clones.

NA,TRBD1,TRBJ2-2,TRBV6-2/TRBV6-3,CASSTQDRAGELFF,TGTGCCAGCAGTACCCAGGACAGGGCCGGGGAGCTGTTTTTT
NA,TRBD1,TRBJ1-2,TRBV29-1,CSVPGQGGDGYTF,TGCAGCGTACCAGGACAGGGCGGAGATGGCTACACCTTC
few,TRBD2,TRBJ2-5,TRBV20-1,CSARDTSGGRETQYF,TGCAGTGCTAGAGATACTAGCGGGGGTAGGGAGACCCAGTACTTC
NA,NA,TRBJ2-6,TRBV6-5,CASSYSIPLRVSGANVLTF,TGTGCCAGCAGTTACTCGATCCCACTCAGGGTCTCTGGGGCCAACGTCCTGACTTTC
NA,NA,TRBJ2-1,TRBV4-2,CASSQDPFGNEQFF,TGTGCCAGCAGCCAAGACCCTTTCGGCAATGAGCAGTTCTTC
NA,NA,TRBJ1-1,TRBV12-3/TRBV12-4,CASSSDENRPEAFF,TGTGCCAGCAGTTCAGACGAGAATCGGCCTGAAGCTTTCTTT
NA,TRBD1,TRBJ2-5,TRBV5-5,CASSRAGTDKETQYF,TGTGCCAGCAGCCGGGCCGGGACAGATAAAGAGACCCAGTACTTC
NA,NA,TRBJ2-3,TRBV9,CASSVALLSTDTQYF,TGTGCCAGCAGCGTAGCGCTCCTCAGCACAGATACGCAGTATTTT
NA,TRBD2,TRBJ2-2,TRBV6-1,CASSFPGLFPGELFF,TGTGCCAGCAGCTTCCCGGGACTATTCCCCGGGGAGCTGTTTTTT
NA,TRBD2,TRBJ2-1,TRBV4-3,CASSQGGPGLAGDYNEQFF,TGCGCCAGCAGCCAAGGTGGCCCGGGACTAGCGGGGGACTACAATGAGCAGTTCTTC
many,NA,TRBJ2-3,TRBV10-3,CAIGPEGSADTQYF,TGTGCCATCGGGCCAGAGGGGAGTGCAGATACGCAGTATTTT
few,NA,TRBJ2-7,TRBV28,CASSFAGEQYF,TGTGCCAGCAGTTTTGCGGGGGAGCAGTACTTC
many,NA,TRBJ1-5,TRBV4-3,CASSQDFIGRSNQPQHF,TGCGCCAGCAGCCAAGATTTTATTGGACGGTCCAATCAGCCCCAGCATTTT
few,TRBD2,TRBJ2-5,TRBV28,CASSLWSSGDPGQTQYF,TGTGCCAGCAGTTTATGGTCTAGCGGGGACCCCGGGCAGACCCAGTACTTC
NA,TRBD2,TRBJ2-1,TRBV27,CASSPLSGGNYNEQFF,TGTGCCAGCAGTCCGCTGAGCGGGGGAAATTACAATGAGCAGTTCTTC
NA,NA,TRBJ1-1,TRBV4-3,CASSQATFGRTEAFF,TGCGCCAGCAGCCAAGCTACCTTCGGGAGAACTGAAGCTTTCTTT
NA,NA,TRBJ2-7,TRBV5-1,CASRGRQPSYEQYF,TGCGCCAGCAGGGGTCGACAGCCCTCCTACGAGCAGTACTTC
NA,TRBD1,TRBJ2-2,TRBV27,CASSSIRTGANTGELFF,TGTGCCAGCAGTTCGATCCGGACAGGGGCCAACACCGGGGAGCTGTTTTTT
few,NA,TRBJ1-1,TRBV12-3/TRBV12-4,CASRLQGGEYTEAFF,TGTGCCAGCAGGTTACAGGGTGGGGAGTACACTGAAGCTTTCTTT
few,NA,TRBJ1-2,TRBV10-3,CAIRGTQGRGYTF,TGTGCCATCAGGGGGACCCAAGGACGTGGCTACACCTTC
few,NA,TRBJ2-1,TRBV4-3,CASSHFDRGYYNEQFF,TGCGCCAGCAGCCATTTCGACAGAGGGTACTACAATGAGCAGTTCTTC
NA,NA,TRBJ1-5,TRBV12-3/TRBV12-4,CASSPLGPVGNQPQHF,TGTGCCAGCAGTCCCCTGGGCCCGGTGGGCAATCAGCCCCAGCATTTT
few,TRBD2,TRBJ2-1,TRBV9,CASSVGGTSPNEQFF,TGTGCCAGCAGCGTGGGGGGGACTAGTCCCAATGAGCAGTTCTTC
many,NA,TRBJ2-7,TRBV7-2,CASSLAVDYEQYF,TGTGCCAGCAGCTTAGCAGTCGACTACGAGCAGTACTTC
few,TRBD1,TRBJ1-4,TRBV15,CATSGQGLEEKLFF,TGTGCCACCAGCGGACAGGGGTTAGAGGAAAAACTGTTTTTT
NA,NA,TRBJ1-3,TRBV6-5,CASSSEGAGNTIYF,TGTGCCAGCAGTTCCGAAGGGGCTGGAAACACCATATATTTT
many,NA,TRBJ2-3,TRBV6-5,CASSYSRLSTDTQYF,TGTGCCAGCAGTTACTCAAGATTAAGCACAGATACGCAGTATTTT
few,NA,TRBJ2-7,TRBV15,CATSRLPQNEQYF,TGTGCCACCAGCAGACTCCCCCAAAACGAGCAGTACTTC
few,NA,TRBJ1-6,TRBV4-2,CASSQDILEALHF,TGTGCCAGCAGCCAAGATATCCTTGAGGCCCTCCACTTT
NA,NA,TRBJ1-2,TRBV6-2/TRBV6-3,CASSRDGYYGYTF,TGTGCCAGCAGTCGCGACGGATACTATGGCTACACCTTC
few,NA,TRBJ2-1,TRBV10-3,CAISESGTFGQFF,TGTGCCATCAGTGAGTCGGGAACCTTCGGGCAGTTCTTC
few,NA,TRBJ2-3,TRBV7-6,CASSLIAASTDTQYF,TGTGCCAGCAGCTTAATAGCAGCTAGCACAGATACGCAGTATTTT
NA,NA,TRBJ1-2,TRBV7-2,CASSSGWRVNGYTF,TGTGCCAGCAGCTCGGGTTGGAGGGTAAATGGCTACACCTTC
NA,TRBD2,TRBJ2-7,TRBV12-3/TRBV12-4,CASSGGAPYEQYF,TGTGCCAGCAGCGGGGGGGCCCCCTACGAGCAGTACTTC